This T cell receptor beta chain was documented in a study of cytomegalovirus exposure and HLA in healthy donors. Study results and limitations: Later, an analysis found that common viral pathogens appeared to be linked with several of the most significant clusters. What TCR beta sequences reportedly achieved was accurate prediction of HLA-A and HLA-B alleles in most subjects. An observed cluster of highly shared sequence variants was recorded as a likely sequencing artifact.

The PCR contained 60 Vbeta and 13 Jbeta primers. Sequenced by immunoSEQ multiplex PCR; TCRdb stores in-frame clones only, minus some. The table has 160,000 or so clones, approximately 81% seen once; the top ten hold 6.5% to 7.5%. For this clone: Its antigen is still unknown.

Sequencing input: PBMCs. The source is a woman aged 25 to 45 in good health and CMV-seropositive.

CDR3 amino acids: CASSLLGLPQETQYF. The CDR3 DNA reads TGTGCCAGCAGCCTTCTGGGCCTTCCCCAAGAGACCCAGTACTTC. The chain combines TRBV6-6 with TRBJ2-5; D unclear. Trimming removed 6 bases at V and 1 base at J, with 15 bases between. The CDR3 runs 15 residues. Germline loops: CDR1 MNHNY, CDR2 SVGAGI (reference sequence).